The 22 T cell receptor beta chains below all came from one sample that was sequenced in a study of cytomegalovirus exposure and HLA in healthy donors. It was with 60 Vbeta and 13 Jbeta primers that the PCR ran. Assay used: immunoSEQ multiplex PCR; TCRdb lists only in-frame clones, some missing. The sample lists tens of thousands of clones, less than 65% occurring once. The sequencing sample was made of PBMCs. The origin of the receptors is a woman under 40 in good health and CMV-seronegative.

The genes are TRBV7-2 and TRBJ2-7; TRBD2 matches at 7 bases. The V gene end was trimmed by 1 base and the J gene end by 3 bases; junction bases not matched to a gene: 3. The germline gives CDR1 SGHTA, CDR2 FQGNSA. There are 14 residues in the CDR3. The CDR3 loop is CASSLGAGVYEQYF. CDR3 in DNA: TGTGCCAGCAGCTTAGGGGCGGGGGTCTACGAGCAGTACTTC.

V is TRBV5-6 and J is TRBJ2-3; tentative D call: TRBD1 (6 bases). Between the trimmed V and J ends, which lost 4 bases and 2 bases, there was a span of 11 bases. CDR1 is SGHDT and CDR2 is YYEEEE in the germline V gene. The CDR3 covers 14 residues. The CDR3 region is CASSKQGPTDTQYF. The DNA for the CDR3 is TGTGCCAGCAGCAAACAGGGCCCCACAGATACGCAGTATTTT.

The J gene is TRBJ1-5, the V gene TRBV9, with D hard to call. The V and J ends lost 4 bases and 1 base respectively, with 12 bases between them. This CDR3 region has 15 residues. In germline, CDR1 is SGDLS, CDR2 YYNGEE. This chain's CDR3 is CASSLGLSSNQPQHF. In DNA form, the CDR3 reads TGTGCCAGCAGCCTGGGCTTGTCCAGCAATCAGCCCCAGCATTTT.

The V gene is TRBV5-1, the J gene TRBJ2-7; TRBD1 matches 11 bases. Germline loops: CDR1 SGHRS, CDR2 YFSETQ. The CDR3 contains 13 residues. J was trimmed by 4 bases and V by 3 bases; bases with no gene match: 0. The CDR3 DNA sequence: TGCGCCAGCAGCTGGGACAGGGGGTACGAGCAGTACTTC. It encodes CASSWDRGYEQYF. Looking up the rest from reference TRBV5-1 and TRBJ2-7 gives the full variable domain: KAGVTQTPRYLIKTRGQQVTLSCSPISGHRSVSWYQQTPGQGLQFLFEYFSETQRNKGNFPGRFSGRQFSNSRSEMNVSTLELGDSALYLCASSWDRGYEQYFGPGTRLTVT.

This sequence joins TRBV7-9 and TRBJ1-1; 7 bases line up with TRBD1. J gave up 0 bases and V 5 bases, and 3 bases lay outside the gene matches. The CDR3 is 14 residues long. Per the germline V gene, CDR1 is SEHNR and CDR2 is FQNEAQ (reference sequence). The CDR3 DNA reads as TGTGCCAGCAGCCCGGGACAGCTGAACACTGAAGCTTTCTTT. Protein product: CASSPGQLNTEAFF.

V is TRBV5-4 and J is TRBJ2-3; 9 nucleotides match TRBD1. The germline CDR1 and CDR2 sequences are SGHNT and YYREEE (reference sequence). V lost 2 bases and J lost 3; bases outside the gene matches: 7. The CDR3 contains 16 residues. This CDR3 reads CASSFYRDRATDTQYF. The CDR3 DNA reads TGTGCCAGCAGCTTCTACCGGGACAGGGCGACAGATACGCAGTATTTT.

The rearrangement joins TRBV7-2 to TRBJ2-1; D uncertain. This CDR3 spans 15 amino acids. With 5 bases removed from V and 6 bases from J, the gap between germline ends came to 17 bases. Germline loops: CDR1 SGHTA, CDR2 FQGNSA. The CDR3 region has the DNA TGTGCCAGCAGCCCGAGAACCACCTCGGGCAATGAGCAGTTCTTC. This translates into CASSPRTTSGNEQFF.

This clone was picked up one time. V is TRBV28 and J is TRBJ2-5, with a weak D call TRBD2 (6 bases). Deletions cut 3 bases from V and 6 bases from J, with 11 bases between. CDR1 and CDR2 (germline): MDHEN, SYDVKM. The CDR3 sequence is 13 residues long. Here the CDR3 DNA reads TGTGCCAGCAGTTTTCGGGGGATGCAGACCCAGTACTTC. Protein: CASSFRGMQTQYF.

This chain joins TRBV10-2 and TRBJ2-7, with D uncertain. Germline V gene data show CDR1 as WSHSY and CDR2 as SAAADI. This CDR3 region has 14 residues. V lost 6 bases, J lost 0 bases, and 12 bases lay in between. The CDR3 spells CASRDWLSSYEQYF. As DNA, the CDR3 is TGCGCCAGCAGAGATTGGTTGAGCTCCTACGAGCAGTACTTC.

This clone turned up a few times. The rearrangement uses TRBV19 and TRBJ1-5, with TRBD1 matching 10 bases. Germline V gene sequence: CDR1 LNHDA, CDR2 SQIVND (reference sequence). V was pared by 3 bases and J by 6 bases, with 2 bases of the junction left unmatched. There are 14 residues in the CDR3. The CDR3 loop reads CASSMGQGIQPQHF. The CDR3 DNA reads as TGTGCCAGTAGTATGGGACAGGGGATTCAGCCCCAGCATTTT. Using reference TRBV19 and TRBJ1-5 for the parts outside the CDR3, the full variable domain is DGGITQSPKYLFRKEGQNVTLSCEQNLNHDAMYWYRQDPGQGLRLIYYSQIVNDFQKGDIAEGYSVSREKKESFPLTVTSAQKNPTAFYLCASSMGQGIQPQHFGDGTRLSIL.

The rearrangement joins TRBV5-4 to TRBJ1-3; maybe TRBD1 (6 bases). Germline V gene sequence: CDR1 SGHNT, CDR2 YYREEE (reference sequence). The CDR3 runs to 14 residues. Deletions cut 1 base from V and 3 bases from J, with 8 bases between. The DNA of the CDR3 is TGTGCCAGCAGCTTGTCACAGGGTGGAAACACCATATATTTT. Its translation: CASSLSQGGNTIYF. Full variable domain (outside the CDR3, taken from reference TRBV5-4 and TRBJ1-3): ETGVTQSPTHLIKTRGQQVTLRCSSQSGHNTVSWYQQALGQGPQFIFQYYREEENGRGNFPPRFSGLQFPNYSSELNVNALELDDSALYLCASSLSQGGNTIYFGEGSWLTVV.

This clone was detected only a few times. The J gene is TRBJ2-1, the V gene TRBV29-1, with TRBD2 matching 8 bases. Germline lookup yields CDR1 SQVTM and CDR2 ANQGSEA. With V trimmed by 4 bases and J by 1 base, 0 bases remained unmatched. CDR3 length equals 13 residues. CDR3 loop: CSVGGGSYNEQFF. CDR3 bases: TGCAGCGTTGGCGGGGGGTCCTACAATGAGCAGTTCTTC.

The chain combines TRBV10-3 with TRBJ1-3; the D gene is possibly TRBD1 (5 bases). V lost 4 bases to trimming and J lost 0 bases, with 7 bases between them. CDR3 length: 14 residues. Germline CDR1 ENHRY, CDR2 SYGVKD. The CDR3 spells CAISAGSSGNTIYF. The CDR3 DNA is TGTGCCATCAGTGCAGGGTCCTCTGGAAACACCATATATTTT.

This rearrangement joins TRBV9 to TRBJ1-4, with 7 positions matching TRBD1. Germline V gene lookup returns CDR1 SGDLS and CDR2 YYNGEE. The CDR3 spans 15 residues. The ends lost 3 bases at V and 4 bases at J; junction bases unmatched: 6. As DNA, the CDR3 is TGTGCCAGCAGCGAGCGGGGGACAGTTAATGAAAAACTGTTTTTT. Protein: CASSERGTVNEKLFF.

V and J are TRBV2 and TRBJ1-2, with a weak D call TRBD1 (5 bases). Germline CDR1 reads SNHLY; CDR2 reads FYNNEI. Trimming took off 6 bases at V and 4 bases at J, with 9 bases between the two ends. The CDR3 runs to 12 residues. The CDR3 spells CASRDNSYGYTF. The CDR3 bases are TGTGCCAGCAGGGACAATTCCTATGGCTACACCTTC.

V gene TRBV28 combines with J gene TRBJ1-1, with 8 nucleotides matching TRBD1. The germline V gene has CDR1 MDHEN and CDR2 SYDVKM. After removal of 4 bases from V and 8 bases from J, the junction contained 0 bases not matched to a gene. The CDR3 has 11 amino acids. CDR3 loop: CASSWDREAFF. The CDR3, as DNA: TGTGCCAGCAGTTGGGACAGGGAAGCTTTCTTT. Full variable domain (outside the CDR3, taken from reference TRBV28 and TRBJ1-1): DVKVTQSSRYLVKRTGEKVFLECVQDMDHENMFWYRQDPGLGLRLIYFSYDVKMKEKGDIPEGYSVSREKKERFSLILESASTNQTSMYLCASSWDREAFFGQGTRLTVV.

This clone was observed a handful of times. This chain uses TRBV5-1 with TRBJ1-2; 7 bases are shared with TRBD1. The CDR3 is 15 amino acids. Germline CDR1 is SGHRS and CDR2 is YFSETQ. Trimming took 0 bases from V and 4 from J; bases not matched to a gene: 6. The CDR3 region has the DNA TGCGCCAGCAGCTTGGAGGGGGCTAGATCCTATGGCTACACCTTC. It codes for CASSLEGARSYGYTF. Drawing the rest from reference TRBV5-1 and TRBJ1-2, the complete variable domain is KAGVTQTPRYLIKTRGQQVTLSCSPISGHRSVSWYQQTPGQGLQFLFEYFSETQRNKGNFPGRFSGRQFSNSRSEMNVSTLELGDSALYLCASSLEGARSYGYTFGSGTRLTVV.

This sequence joins TRBV29-1 and TRBJ2-7, with 8 positions matching TRBD1. After removal of 7 bases from V and 3 bases from J, the junction contained 8 bases not matched to a gene. Germline V gene lookup returns CDR1 SQVTM and CDR2 ANQGSEA. The CDR3 runs to 13 residues. The CDR3 reads CSARTGRDYEQYF. The CDR3 nucleotides are TGCAGCGCCAGGACAGGGCGGGACTACGAGCAGTACTTC.

The gene calls are TRBV19 and TRBJ1-4; D may be TRBD1 (5 bases). The CDR3 consists of 15 residues. CDR1 is LNHDA and CDR2 is SQIVND in the germline V gene (reference sequence). With 7 bases removed from V and 6 bases from J, the gap between germline ends came to 18 bases. The CDR3 sequence is CASTEGLLADEKLFF. Here the CDR3 DNA reads TGTGCCAGTACCGAGGGACTTTTAGCGGATGAAAAACTGTTTTTT.

The J gene is TRBJ1-1, the V gene TRBV10-1, with a possible D match to TRBD1 (5 bases). Germline V gene data show CDR1 as WNHNN and CDR2 as SYGVQD (reference sequence). The length of the CDR3 is 12 residues. V gave up 4 bases and J gave up 4 bases, with 7 bases separating them. The CDR3 DNA sequence: TGCGCCAGCAGTGCGGGGGGCACTGAAGCTTTCTTT. The encoded protein is CASSAGGTEAFF.

The chain couples TRBV5-6 to TRBJ1-4; D is undetermined. Deletions cut 4 bases from V and 7 bases from J, with 11 bases between. CDR3 length: 13 residues. Germline assignment: CDR1 SGHDT and CDR2 YYEEEE. The CDR3 DNA sequence: TGTGCCAGCAGCGCGGGAAGACCTGAAAAACTGTTTTTT. Amino acid sequence: CASSAGRPEKLFF. Supplemented by reference TRBV5-6 and TRBJ1-4, the full variable domain reads DAGVTQSPTHLIKTRGQQVTLRCSPKSGHDTVSWYQQALGQGPQFIFQYYEEEERQRGNFPDRFSGHQFPNYSSELNVNALLLGDSALYLCASSAGRPEKLFFGSGTQLSVL.

The chain has TRBV7-9 and TRBJ1-1, with TRBD1 identical over 9 bases. Germline V CDR1 and CDR2: SEHNR, FQNEAQ (reference sequence). The length of the CDR3 is 15 residues. V dropped 5 bases and J dropped 1; count of bases not matched to a gene: 5. As DNA, the CDR3 is TGTGCCAGCAGCCTTATGGGACAGGGGAACACTGAAGCTTTCTTT. This translates into CASSLMGQGNTEAFF.